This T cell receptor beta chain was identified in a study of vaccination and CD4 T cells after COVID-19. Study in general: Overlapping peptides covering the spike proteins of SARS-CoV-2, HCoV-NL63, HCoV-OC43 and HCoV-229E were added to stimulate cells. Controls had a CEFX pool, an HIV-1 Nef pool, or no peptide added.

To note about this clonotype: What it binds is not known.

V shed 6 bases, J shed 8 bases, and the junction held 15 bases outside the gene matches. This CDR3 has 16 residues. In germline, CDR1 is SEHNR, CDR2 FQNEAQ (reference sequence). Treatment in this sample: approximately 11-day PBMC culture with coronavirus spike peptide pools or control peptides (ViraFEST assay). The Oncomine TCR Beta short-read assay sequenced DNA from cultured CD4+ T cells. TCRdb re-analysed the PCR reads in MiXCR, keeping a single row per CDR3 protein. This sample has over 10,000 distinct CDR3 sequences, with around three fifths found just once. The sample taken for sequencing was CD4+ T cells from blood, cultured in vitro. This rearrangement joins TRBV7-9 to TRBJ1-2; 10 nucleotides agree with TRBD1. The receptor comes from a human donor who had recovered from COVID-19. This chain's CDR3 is CASSRLTGTGDRGYTF. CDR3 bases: TGTGCCAGCAGTCGGTTGACCGGGACAGGGGATCGGGGCTACACCTTC.